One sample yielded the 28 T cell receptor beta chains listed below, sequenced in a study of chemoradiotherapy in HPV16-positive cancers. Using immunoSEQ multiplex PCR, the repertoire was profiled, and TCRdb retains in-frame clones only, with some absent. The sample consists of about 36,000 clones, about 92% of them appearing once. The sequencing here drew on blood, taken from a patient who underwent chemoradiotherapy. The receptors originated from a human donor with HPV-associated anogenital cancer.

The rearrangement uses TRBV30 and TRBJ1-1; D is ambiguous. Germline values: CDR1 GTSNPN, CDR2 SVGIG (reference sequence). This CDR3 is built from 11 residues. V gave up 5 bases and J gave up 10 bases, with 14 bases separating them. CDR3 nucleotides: TGTGCCTGGGGAAGGAGGTTTGGAGCTTTCTTT. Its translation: CAWGRRFGAFF. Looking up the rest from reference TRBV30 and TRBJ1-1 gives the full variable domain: SQTIHQWPATLVQPVGSPLSLECTVEGTSNPNLYWYRQAAGRGLQLLFYSVGIGQISSEVPQNLSASRPQDRQFILSSKKLLLSDSGFYLCAWGRRFGAFFGQGTRLTVV.

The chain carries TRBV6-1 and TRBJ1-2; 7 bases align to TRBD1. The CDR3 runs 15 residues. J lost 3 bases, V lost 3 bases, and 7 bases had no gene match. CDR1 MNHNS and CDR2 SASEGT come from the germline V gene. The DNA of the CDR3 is TGTGCCAGCAGTGAGCCAAGACAGGGAGACTATGGCTACACCTTC. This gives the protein CASSEPRQGDYGYTF.

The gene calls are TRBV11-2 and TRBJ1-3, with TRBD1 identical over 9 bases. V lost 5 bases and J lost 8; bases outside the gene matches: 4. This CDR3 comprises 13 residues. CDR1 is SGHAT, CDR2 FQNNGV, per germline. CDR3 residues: CASSLGQGDTIYF. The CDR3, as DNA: TGTGCCAGCAGCCTGGGACAGGGAGACACCATATATTTT.

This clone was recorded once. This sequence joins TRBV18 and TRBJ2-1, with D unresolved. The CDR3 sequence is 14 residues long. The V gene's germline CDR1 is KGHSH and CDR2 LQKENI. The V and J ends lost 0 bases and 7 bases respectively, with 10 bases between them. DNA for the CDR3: TGTGCCAGCTCACCACCGATGGTTGGTAATGAGCAGTTCTTC. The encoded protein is CASSPPMVGNEQFF.

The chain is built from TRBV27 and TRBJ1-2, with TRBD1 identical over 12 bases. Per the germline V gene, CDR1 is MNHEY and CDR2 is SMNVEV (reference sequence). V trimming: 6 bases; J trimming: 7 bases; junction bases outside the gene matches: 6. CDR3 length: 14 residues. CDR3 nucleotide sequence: TGTGCCAGCAGCGACCTGGGACAGGGGGCTGGCTACACCTTC. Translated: CASSDLGQGAGYTF.

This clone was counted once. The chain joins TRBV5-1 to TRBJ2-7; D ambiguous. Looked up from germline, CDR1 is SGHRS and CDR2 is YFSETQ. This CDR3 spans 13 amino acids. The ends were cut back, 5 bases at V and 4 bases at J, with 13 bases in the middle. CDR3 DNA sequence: TGCGCCAGCAGGGTGGTGGAACCTTACGAGCAGTACTTC. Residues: CASRVVEPYEQYF.

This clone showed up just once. The CDR3: CASSLYMGIDGYTF. The CDR3, as DNA: TGTGCCAGCAGCTTATATATGGGTATCGATGGCTACACCTTC. The chain recombines TRBV7-9 with TRBJ1-2; D call uncertain. Trimming took 2 bases from V and 6 from J, leaving 13 bases between them. The CDR3 consists of 14 residues. Germline CDR1 reads SEHNR; CDR2 reads FQNEAQ (reference sequence).

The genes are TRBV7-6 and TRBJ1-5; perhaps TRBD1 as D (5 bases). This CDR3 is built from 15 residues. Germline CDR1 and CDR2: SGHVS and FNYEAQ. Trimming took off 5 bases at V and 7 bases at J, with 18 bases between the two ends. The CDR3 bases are TGTGCCAGCAGCCTAAGAGCTGGGACGGGCCAGCCCCAGCATTTT. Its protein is CASSLRAGTGQPQHF.

The CDR3 DNA reads TGCAGCGTTGAAGAGAGGATGTACGAGCAGTACTTC. It specifies CSVEERMYEQYF. The rearrangement uses TRBV29-1 and TRBJ2-7; D not resolved. Germline loops: CDR1 SQVTM, CDR2 ANQGSEA. V lost 0 bases to trimming and J lost 4 bases, with 7 bases between them. The CDR3 spans 12 residues.

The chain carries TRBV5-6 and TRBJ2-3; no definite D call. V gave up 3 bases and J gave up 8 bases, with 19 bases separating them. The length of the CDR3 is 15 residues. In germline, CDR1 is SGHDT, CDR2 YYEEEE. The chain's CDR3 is CASSSGWASLSTQYF. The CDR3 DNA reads TGTGCCAGCAGCTCTGGATGGGCTTCTTTGTCTACGCAGTATTTT. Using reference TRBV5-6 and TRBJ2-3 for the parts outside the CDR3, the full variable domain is DAGVTQSPTHLIKTRGQQVTLRCSPKSGHDTVSWYQQALGQGPQFIFQYYEEEERQRGNFPDRFSGHQFPNYSSELNVNALLLGDSALYLCASSSGWASLSTQYFGPGTRLTVL.

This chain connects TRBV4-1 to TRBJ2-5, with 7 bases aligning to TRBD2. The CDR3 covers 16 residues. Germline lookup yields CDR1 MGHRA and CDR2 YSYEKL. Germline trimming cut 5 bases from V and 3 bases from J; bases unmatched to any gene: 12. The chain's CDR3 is CASSSTAGGGKETQYF. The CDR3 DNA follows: TGCGCCAGCAGCTCTACCGCGGGCGGGGGAAAAGAGACCCAGTACTTC.

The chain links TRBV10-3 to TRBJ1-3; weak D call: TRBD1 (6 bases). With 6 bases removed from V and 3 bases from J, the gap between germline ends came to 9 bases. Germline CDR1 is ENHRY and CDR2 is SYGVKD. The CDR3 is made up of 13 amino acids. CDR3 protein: CAIRDSLGNTIYF. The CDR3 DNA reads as TGTGCCATCAGGGACAGCCTTGGAAACACCATATATTTT.

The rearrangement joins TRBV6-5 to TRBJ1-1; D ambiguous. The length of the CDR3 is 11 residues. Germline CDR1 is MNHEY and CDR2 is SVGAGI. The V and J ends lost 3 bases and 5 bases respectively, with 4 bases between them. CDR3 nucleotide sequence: TGTGCCAGCAGTTATAGGACTGAAGCTTTCTTT. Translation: CASSYRTEAFF.

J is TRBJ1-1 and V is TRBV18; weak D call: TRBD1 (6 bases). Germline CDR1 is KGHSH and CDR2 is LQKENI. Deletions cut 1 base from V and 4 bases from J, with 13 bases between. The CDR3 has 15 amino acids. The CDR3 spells CASSPREGGVTEAFF. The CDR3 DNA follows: TGTGCCAGCTCACCACGGGAAGGGGGAGTCACTGAAGCTTTCTTT.

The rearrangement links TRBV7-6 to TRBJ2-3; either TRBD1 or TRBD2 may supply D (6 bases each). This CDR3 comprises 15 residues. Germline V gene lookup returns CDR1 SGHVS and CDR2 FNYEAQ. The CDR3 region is CQGGTHVSSTDTQYF. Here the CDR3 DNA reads TGTCAAGGGGGGACCCACGTTTCTAGCACAGATACGCAGTATTTT.

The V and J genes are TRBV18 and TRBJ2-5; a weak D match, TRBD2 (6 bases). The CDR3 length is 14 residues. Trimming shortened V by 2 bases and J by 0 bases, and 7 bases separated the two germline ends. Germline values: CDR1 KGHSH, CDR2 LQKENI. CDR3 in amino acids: CASSPWTNQETQYF. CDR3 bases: TGTGCCAGCTCACCATGGACTAACCAAGAGACCCAGTACTTC.

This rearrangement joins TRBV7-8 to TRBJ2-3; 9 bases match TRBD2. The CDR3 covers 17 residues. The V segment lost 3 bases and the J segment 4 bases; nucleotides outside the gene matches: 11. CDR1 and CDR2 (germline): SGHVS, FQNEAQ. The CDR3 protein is CASSFTLTRGGADTQYF. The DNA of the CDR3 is TGTGCCAGCAGCTTTACCTTAACGCGGGGGGGCGCAGATACGCAGTATTTT. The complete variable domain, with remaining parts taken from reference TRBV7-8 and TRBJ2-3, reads GAGVSQSPRYKVAKRGQDVALRCDPISGHVSLFWYQQALGQGPEFLTYFQNEAQLDKSGLPSDRFFAERPEGSVSTLKIQRTQQEDSAVYLCASSFTLTRGGADTQYFGPGTRLTVL.

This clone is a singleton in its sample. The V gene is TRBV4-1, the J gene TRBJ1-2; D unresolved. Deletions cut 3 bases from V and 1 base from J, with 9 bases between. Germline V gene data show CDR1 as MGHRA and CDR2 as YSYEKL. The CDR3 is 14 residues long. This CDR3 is CASSQLTVNYGYTF. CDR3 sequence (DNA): TGCGCCAGCAGCCAGTTGACGGTTAACTATGGCTACACCTTC.

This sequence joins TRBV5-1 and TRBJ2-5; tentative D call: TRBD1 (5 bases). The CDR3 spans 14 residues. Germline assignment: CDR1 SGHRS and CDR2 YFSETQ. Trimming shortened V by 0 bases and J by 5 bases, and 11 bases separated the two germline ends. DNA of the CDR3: TGCGCCAGCAGCTTGGCGGCAGGGCCTGAGACCCAGTACTTC. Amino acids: CASSLAAGPETQYF.

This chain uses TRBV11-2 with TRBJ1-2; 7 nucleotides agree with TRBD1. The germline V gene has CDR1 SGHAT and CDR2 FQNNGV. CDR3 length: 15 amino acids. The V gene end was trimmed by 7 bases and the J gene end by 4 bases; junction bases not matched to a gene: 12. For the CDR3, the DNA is TGTGCCAGCAATACCGGGACAGCCAGTCTCTATGGCTACACCTTC. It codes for CASNTGTASLYGYTF.

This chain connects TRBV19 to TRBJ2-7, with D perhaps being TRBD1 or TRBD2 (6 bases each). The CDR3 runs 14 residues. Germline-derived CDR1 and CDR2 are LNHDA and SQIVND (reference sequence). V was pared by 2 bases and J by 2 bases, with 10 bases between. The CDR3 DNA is TGTGCCAGTAGTATAAGGGGGGCGACCTACGAGCAGTACTTC. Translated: CASSIRGATYEQYF.

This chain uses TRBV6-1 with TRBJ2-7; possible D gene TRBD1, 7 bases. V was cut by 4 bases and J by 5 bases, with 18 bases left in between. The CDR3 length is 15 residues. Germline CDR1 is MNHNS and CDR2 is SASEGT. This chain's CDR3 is CASSVEGAGYHEQYF. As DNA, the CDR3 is TGTGCCAGCAGTGTGGAGGGGGCTGGCTACCACGAGCAGTACTTC.

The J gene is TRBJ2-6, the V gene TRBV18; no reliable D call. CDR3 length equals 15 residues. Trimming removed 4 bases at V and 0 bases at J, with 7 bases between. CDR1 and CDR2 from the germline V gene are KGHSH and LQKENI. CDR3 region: CASSRTDSGANVLTF. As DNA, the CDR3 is TGTGCCAGCTCACGGACGGACTCTGGGGCCAACGTCCTGACTTTC.

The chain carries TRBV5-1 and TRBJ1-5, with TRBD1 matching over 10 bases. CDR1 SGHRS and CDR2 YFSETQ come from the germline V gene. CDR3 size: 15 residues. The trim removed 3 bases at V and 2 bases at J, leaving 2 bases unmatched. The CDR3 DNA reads TGCGCCAGCAGCTCCGGGACAGGGGGCAATCAGCCCCAGCATTTT. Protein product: CASSSGTGGNQPQHF.

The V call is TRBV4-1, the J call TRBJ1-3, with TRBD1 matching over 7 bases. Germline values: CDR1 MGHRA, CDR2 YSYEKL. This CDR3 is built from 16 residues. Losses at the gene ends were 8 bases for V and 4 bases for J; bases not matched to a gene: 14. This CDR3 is CASGPERQGSGNTIYF. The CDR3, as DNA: TGCGCCAGCGGGCCCGAGAGACAGGGATCCGGAAACACCATATATTTT.

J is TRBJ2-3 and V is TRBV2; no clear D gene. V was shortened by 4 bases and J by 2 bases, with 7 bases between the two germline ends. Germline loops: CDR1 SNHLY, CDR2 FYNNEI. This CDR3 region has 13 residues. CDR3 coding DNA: TGTGCCAGCAGTGTGGATATCACAGATACGCAGTATTTT. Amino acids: CASSVDITDTQYF.

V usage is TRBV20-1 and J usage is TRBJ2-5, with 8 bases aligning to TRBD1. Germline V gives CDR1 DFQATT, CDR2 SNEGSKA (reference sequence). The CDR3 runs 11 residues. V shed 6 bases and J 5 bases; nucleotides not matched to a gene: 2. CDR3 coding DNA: TGCAGTGCCCACAGGGGGGAGACCCAGTACTTC. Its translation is CSAHRGETQYF.

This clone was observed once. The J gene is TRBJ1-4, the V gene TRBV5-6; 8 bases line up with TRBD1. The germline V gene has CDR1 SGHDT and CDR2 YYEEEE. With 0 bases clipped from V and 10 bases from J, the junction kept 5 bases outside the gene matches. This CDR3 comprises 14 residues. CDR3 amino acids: CASSLGTGFGKLFF. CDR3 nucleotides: TGTGCCAGCAGCTTGGGGACAGGGTTTGGAAAACTGTTTTTT.